These 4 T cell receptor beta chains share one sample of origin, sequenced in a study of T cells in Graves' hyperthyroidism and ophthalmopathy. TCR beta CDR3 sequences were amplified from RNA transcripts. The study used the HTBI primer set for a first-round RT-PCR of the TCR CDR3. TCRdb re-derived calls from the multiplex PCR reads in MiXCR, one entry per CDR3 protein. Of under 800,000 distinct CDR3 sequences listed, 11% to 15% are singletons. The sequencing sample was made of blood. These TCRs come from a woman aged 18-29 years with Graves' hyperthyroidism.

This clonotype has ten or more counts. The J gene is TRBJ1-5, the V gene TRBV2; 7 nucleotides line up with TRBD1. V shed 6 bases, J shed 3 bases, and the junction held 5 bases outside the gene matches. This CDR3 region has 14 residues. In germline, CDR1 is SNHLY, CDR2 FYNNEI. CDR3 loop: CASRAGGHNQPQHF. CDR3 DNA: TGTGCCAGCAGGGCAGGGGGACACAATCAGCCCCAGCATTTT.

There are a few counts of this clonotype. J is TRBJ2-7 and V is TRBV20-1; 8 bases match TRBD2. CDR1 is DFQATT, CDR2 SNEGSKA, per germline (reference sequence). Trimming took 3 bases from V and 2 from J; bases not matched to a gene: 6. The CDR3 spans 14 residues. The CDR3 DNA is TGCAGTGCTAGGACACCGGGGGGGACCTACGAGCAGTACTTC. As protein: CSARTPGGTYEQYF.

The sample holds a few counts of this clonotype. This chain connects TRBV6-2 or TRBV6-3 to TRBJ2-1, with D possibly being TRBD2 (6 bases). V was trimmed by 8 bases and J by 6 bases, leaving 23 bases between them. This CDR3 spans 16 amino acids. Germline V gene lookup returns CDR1 MNHEY and CDR2 SVGEGT. The CDR3 DNA sequence: TGTGCCAGCGTCCTTGGGGGTAAGGGAGCGGGCAATGAGCAGTTCTTC. It yields the protein CASVLGGKGAGNEQFF.

The chain uses TRBV27 and TRBJ2-7; 9 nucleotides match TRBD2. Germline CDR1 reads MNHEY; CDR2 reads SMNVEV (reference sequence). The CDR3 has 15 amino acids. J was trimmed by 2 bases and V by 2 bases; bases with no gene match: 4. CDR3 region: CASSLRREGPYEQYF. The CDR3 DNA follows: TGTGCCAGCAGTTTAAGGCGGGAGGGCCCCTACGAGCAGTACTTC.